This entry describes one T cell receptor (beta chain). This clonotype has ten or more counts. Its binding antigen is unknown. No qualities accompany the bases; no much larger clone lies one base away. Sequencing was performed on an Illumina HiSeq 1500. TCRdb reanalyzed the raw reads on its own, using fastp at Q25 for trimming and MiXCR for clone calling, and kept in-frame beta chains. Entries are consolidated by CDR3 protein sequence, retaining the most common genes and DNA. Counted in this sample were 200,000 to 300,000 distinct CDR3 sequences; approximately 10% of them appeared once. The ten largest clones represent about 14% of the sample. Relative to germline, V is 6 bases shorter and J is 4 bases shorter, with 16 bases between their ends. The CDR3, from cysteine to phenylalanine, totals 15 residues. CDR3 DNA only is kept here, 45 bases in frame from base 1. CDR1 is given as MNHEY and CDR2 as SVGEGT, both from the germline V gene.

This specimen belongs to a study of T cell repertoires in cytomegalovirus infection (dated by TCRdb to between 2017 and 2020). Study-wide context: Donor HLA type was relevant to the analysis, because carriage of CMV infection together with the matching HLA type was indicated by public TCR beta signatures. Study-wide conclusions, independent of this receptor: In the ex vivo response, HLA-C-restricted CMV-specific TCR beta clonotypes were dominant, and in two of eight donors the single most frequent clonotype came from this HLA-C-restricted group. Cumulative frequency of public TCR beta family members discriminated carriers of CMV infection plus the relevant HLA type in this cohort and an independent 352-donor cohort.

Here the chain combines TRBV6-2 or TRBV6-3 and TRBJ1-5; the D region possibly corresponds to TRBD1 (5 bases align). The receptor was isolated from a human donor in good health (CMV status not recorded). Some clones in this sample may be carry-over from other donors' samples. Material: PBMCs. CDR3 region: CASRTRQSLNQPQHF. The sequence in DNA is TGTGCCAGCAGGACACGACAGAGCCTGAATCAGCCCCAGCATTTT.